This T cell receptor beta chain emerged from a study of response to subunit inactivated influenza vaccine. General study points: Authors proposed each seasonal influenza vaccination draws in few new T cells.

TCRdb fed the RT-PCR reads into MiXCR, producing one record per CDR3 protein. The sample has about 780,000 distinct CDR3 sequences, roughly 18% seen once; the top ten hold about 11%. Only a few counts were recorded for this clonotype. No antigen is known for it. This CDR3 spans 15 amino acids. Germline CDR1 is SGHRS and CDR2 is YFSETQ. Germline trimming cut 0 bases from V and 9 bases from J; bases unmatched to any gene: 9. The sequence was collected from a man between 45 and 60 years old who received an inactivated influenza vaccine. The sample was PBMCs from blood, taken roughly 5 days after vaccination. This chain links TRBV5-1 with TRBJ2-1; 7 bases are a match to TRBD2. CDR3 nucleotides: TGCGCCAGCAGCTTGGGTTGGACTAGTAGTGGTGAGCAGTTCTTC. Encoded protein: CASSLGWTSSGEQFF.